This T cell receptor beta chain was sequenced for a study of OX40 agonist ivuxolimab in advanced cancers. Profiled with immunoSEQ multiplex PCR; TCRdb holds only in-frame clones, not every one. The table includes about 67,000 clones, roughly 84% detected once. Trimming took 4 bases from V and 1 from J, leaving 13 bases between them. Per the germline V gene, CDR1 is MNHNY and CDR2 is SVGAGI (reference sequence). The CDR3 totals 16 residues. Concerning this clone itself: Its target is not known.

Study-level points and caveats: Compared with CD4+, CD8+ T cells on average had more expanded clones.

The rearrangement uses TRBV6-6 and TRBJ2-2; D perhaps matches TRBD2 (6 bases). The receptor comes from an adult with an advanced solid tumor such as melanoma, head and neck, liver or kidney cancer. Specimen: CD4+ or CD8+ T cells sorted from blood, collected in a trial of the OX40 agonist ivuxolimab. The CDR3 sequence is CASSSDPGLNTGELFF. Here the CDR3 DNA reads TGTGCCAGCAGTTCGGATCCGGGACTGAACACCGGGGAGCTGTTTTTT.